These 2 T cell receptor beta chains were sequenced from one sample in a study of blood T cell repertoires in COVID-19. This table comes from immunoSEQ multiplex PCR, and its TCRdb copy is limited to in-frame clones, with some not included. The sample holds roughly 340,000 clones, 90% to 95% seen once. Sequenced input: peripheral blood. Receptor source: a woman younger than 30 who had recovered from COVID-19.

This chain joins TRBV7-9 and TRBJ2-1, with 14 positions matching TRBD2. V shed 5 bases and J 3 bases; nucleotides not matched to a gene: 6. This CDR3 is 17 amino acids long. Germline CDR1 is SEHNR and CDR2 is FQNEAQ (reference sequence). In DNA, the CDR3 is TGTGCCAGCAGCCGAGGACTAGCGGGAGGTTACTACAATGAGCAGTTCTTC. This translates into CASSRGLAGGYYNEQFF.

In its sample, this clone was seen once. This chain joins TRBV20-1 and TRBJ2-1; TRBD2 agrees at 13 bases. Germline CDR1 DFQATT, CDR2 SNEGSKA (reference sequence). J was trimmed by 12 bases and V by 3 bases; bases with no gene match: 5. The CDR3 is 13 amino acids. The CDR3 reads CSASEGLAGSQFF. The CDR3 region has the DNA TGCAGTGCTAGTGAGGGACTAGCGGGATCGCAGTTCTTC.